This entry lists 20 T cell receptor beta chains sequenced from one sample in a study of shared clonotypes between healthy human individuals. Profiled with immunoSEQ multiplex PCR; TCRdb holds only in-frame clones, not every one. The data show roughly 2.2 million clones, roughly 93% seen once. The sample comprised naive CD4+ T cells from PBMCs. Subset specified: CD45RA+ positively selected. Receptors were obtained from a man between 18 and 35 years old in good health. Some clones in this sample may be carry-over from other donors' samples.

The chain carries TRBV15 and TRBJ1-1, with 7 bases that match TRBD1. Germline-derived CDR1 and CDR2 are LNHNV and YYDKDF (reference sequence). The V segment lost 4 bases and the J segment 5 bases; nucleotides outside the gene matches: 4. The CDR3 runs to 13 residues. The CDR3 coding sequence is TGTGCCACCAGCACAGGGGGAAGTACTGAAGCTTTCTTT. This encodes CATSTGGSTEAFF.

This chain uses TRBV7-6 with TRBJ2-2, with 10 bases identical to TRBD2. The CDR3 contains 17 residues. The germline V gene encodes CDR1 SGHVS and CDR2 FNYEAQ. V lost 5 bases and J lost 8; bases outside the gene matches: 14. The CDR3 reads CASSPSLSGRALGELFF. The DNA for the CDR3 is TGTGCCAGCAGCCCGAGCTTAAGCGGGAGGGCCCTTGGGGAGCTGTTTTTT.

The genes are TRBV28 and TRBJ1-1, with D perhaps matching TRBD1 (5 bases). This CDR3 contains 15 residues. Trimming took 3 bases from V and 11 from J, leaving 22 bases between them. The germline CDR1 and CDR2 sequences are MDHEN and SYDVKM. The CDR3 bases are TGTGCCAGCAGTTTGCTGGTCGGGGGAGACGGAAGGGCTTTCTTT. It specifies CASSLLVGGDGRAFF.

This chain connects TRBV5-1 to TRBJ2-1, with a tentative D call TRBD2 (5 bases). This CDR3 has 15 residues. The germline CDR1 and CDR2 sequences are SGHRS and YFSETQ. Trimming pared 3 bases from V and 8 bases from J, leaving 18 bases between. CDR3 residues: CASSWTSSLAHEQFF. CDR3 DNA sequence: TGCGCCAGCAGCTGGACTTCGTCCCTCGCGCATGAGCAGTTCTTC.

A note on this clone: The same CDR3 is also encoded by other DNA sequences in this sample. The chain joins TRBV28 to TRBJ1-1, with a possible D match to TRBD1 (6 bases). Germline V CDR1 and CDR2: MDHEN, SYDVKM. The CDR3 has 13 amino acids. Trimming stripped 3 bases from V and 1 base from J, with 6 bases between. The CDR3 DNA follows: TGTGCCAGCAGTTTCAGGGGGAACACTGAAGCTTTCTTT. It translates to CASSFRGNTEAFF.

The chain combines TRBV7-9 with TRBJ2-5; the D gene is possibly TRBD1 (6 bases). CDR1 is SEHNR, CDR2 FQNEAQ, per germline (reference sequence). The CDR3 extends over 15 amino acids. The V and J ends lost 4 bases and 7 bases respectively, with 19 bases between them. This CDR3 is CASSSVDSYPGTQYF. CDR3 in DNA: TGTGCCAGCAGCTCAGTGGACAGTTACCCGGGGACCCAGTACTTC.

The genes are TRBV7-2 and TRBJ2-7; a weak D match, TRBD2 (6 bases). V lost 0 bases to trimming and J lost 0 bases, with 9 bases between them. Looked up from germline, CDR1 is SGHTA and CDR2 is FQGNSA. The CDR3 has 15 residues. The CDR3: CASSLALAPSYEQYF. The CDR3 DNA reads as TGTGCCAGCAGCTTAGCCCTAGCGCCCTCCTACGAGCAGTACTTC.

This clone was picked up a small number of times. The rearrangement uses TRBV30 and TRBJ1-4; D not certain. Germline CDR1 is GTSNPN and CDR2 is SVGIG (reference sequence). Trimming left V 1 base short and J 2 bases short, with 8 bases between. CDR3 length equals 14 residues. CDR3 amino acids: CAWSGIGTNEKLFF. Here the CDR3 DNA reads TGTGCCTGGAGTGGTATCGGGACTAATGAAAAACTGTTTTTT.

The rearrangement joins TRBV10-2 to TRBJ2-2, with D unclear. The germline V gene has CDR1 WSHSY and CDR2 SAAADI. V was clipped by 3 bases and J by 3 bases, with 5 bases between them. The CDR3 totals 13 residues. The CDR3 DNA reads as TGCGCCAGCAGTGAACGGTACACCGGGGAGCTGTTTTTT. Translating gives CASSERYTGELFF.

The chain uses TRBV7-3 and TRBJ2-7; no reliable D call. Germline CDR1 is SGHTA and CDR2 is FQGTGA. Trimming took off 5 bases at V and 0 bases at J, with 11 bases between the two ends. This CDR3 region has 14 residues. The CDR3: CASSRTARSYEQYF. The DNA of the CDR3 is TGTGCCAGCAGCCGAACGGCCCGCTCCTACGAGCAGTACTTC.

About this clone itself: Other DNA sequences within the sample encode an identical CDR3. The chain combines TRBV27 with TRBJ2-2; tentative D call: TRBD2 (5 bases). Per germline, CDR1 MNHEY and CDR2 SMNVEV (reference sequence). V was trimmed by 0 bases and J by 6 bases, leaving 5 bases between them. The CDR3 spans 13 residues. CDR3 amino acids: CASSLSRAGELFF. In nucleotides, the CDR3 is TGTGCCAGCAGTTTATCGAGGGCCGGGGAGCTGTTTTTT.

The J gene is TRBJ2-3, the V gene TRBV6-1; D unresolved. Between the trimmed V and J ends, which lost 9 bases and 1 base, there was a span of 17 bases. The CDR3 consists of 15 residues. Germline V gene sequence: CDR1 MNHNS, CDR2 SASEGT. DNA of the CDR3: TGTGCCAGTAAAATAATCGACCGACGCACAGATACGCAGTATTTT. Translating gives CASKIIDRRTDTQYF.

The genes are TRBV2 and TRBJ1-5; maybe TRBD1 (5 bases). Trimming stripped 6 bases from V and 4 bases from J, with 16 bases between. Germline-derived CDR1 and CDR2 are SNHLY and FYNNEI. The CDR3 loop spans 15 amino acids. The CDR3 DNA reads as TGTGCCAGCAGGACAGCCCGGGGGGGAAATCAGCCCCAGCATTTT. It yields the protein CASRTARGGNQPQHF.

V usage is TRBV29-1 and J usage is TRBJ1-1; 7 bases fit TRBD1. Germline V CDR1 and CDR2: SQVTM, ANQGSEA. The V and J ends lost 4 bases and 1 base, in that order; junction bases with no gene match: 6. The CDR3 covers 14 residues. The CDR3 loop reads CSVVGGSANTEAFF. In DNA, the CDR3 is TGCAGCGTTGTAGGGGGCTCGGCGAACACTGAAGCTTTCTTT.

This clone was recorded once. The V gene is TRBV30, the J gene TRBJ1-1, with D maybe TRBD1 (5 bases). V was clipped by 1 base and J by 11 bases, with 14 bases between them. From germline, CDR1 is GTSNPN and CDR2 SVGIG (reference sequence). This CDR3 is built from 12 residues. This chain's CDR3 is CAWSDLMGQAFF. CDR3 nucleotides: TGTGCCTGGAGTGACCTCATGGGGCAGGCTTTCTTT.

V is TRBV7-9 and J is TRBJ1-5; D is perhaps TRBD1 (6 bases). The CDR3 spans 12 residues. The germline CDR1 and CDR2 sequences are SEHNR and FQNEAQ (reference sequence). V was shortened by 5 bases and J by 6 bases, with 8 bases between the two germline ends. Here the CDR3 reads CASSPGAQPQHF. The CDR3 DNA sequence: TGTGCCAGCAGCCCGGGGGCTCAGCCCCAGCATTTT.

This clone was seen a single time. This specimen includes other DNA sequences encoding the same CDR3. The chain links TRBV2 to TRBJ1-5, with D maybe TRBD1 (6 bases). Germline-derived CDR1 and CDR2 are SNHLY and FYNNEI. V lost 7 bases to trimming and J lost 6 bases, with 10 bases between them. This CDR3 has 12 amino acids. CDR3 sequence (DNA): TGTGCCAGCAAAGGGGGGGTTCAGCCCCAGCATTTT. Protein: CASKGGVQPQHF.

The chain links TRBV5-4 to TRBJ2-5, with 8 positions matching TRBD1. The CDR3 extends over 15 amino acids. CDR1 and CDR2 (germline): SGHNT, YYREEE (reference sequence). The V segment lost 1 base and the J segment 4 bases; nucleotides outside the gene matches: 6. CDR3 loop: CASSLYRGRSETQYF. DNA of the CDR3: TGTGCCAGCAGCTTGTACAGGGGGAGATCAGAGACCCAGTACTTC.

The chain uses TRBV12-5 and TRBJ2-1; 12 nucleotides agree with TRBD2. From germline, CDR1 is LGHNT and CDR2 FRNRAP. V shed 5 bases, J shed 8 bases, and the junction held 7 bases outside the gene matches. The CDR3 length is 15 residues. This CDR3 reads CASGTRTSGMDEQFF. The CDR3 nucleotides read TGTGCTAGTGGTACCAGGACTAGCGGGATGGATGAGCAGTTCTTC.

V and J are TRBV11-2 and TRBJ2-2, with 8 bases identical to TRBD2. CDR1 is SGHAT, CDR2 FQNNGV, per germline. This CDR3 is 17 amino acids long. V was pared by 5 bases and J by 4 bases, with 12 bases of the junction left unmatched. The CDR3 loop is CASSLPPSGSPTGELFF. The CDR3 DNA sequence: TGTGCCAGCAGCCTCCCCCCAAGCGGGAGCCCCACCGGGGAGCTGTTTTTT.